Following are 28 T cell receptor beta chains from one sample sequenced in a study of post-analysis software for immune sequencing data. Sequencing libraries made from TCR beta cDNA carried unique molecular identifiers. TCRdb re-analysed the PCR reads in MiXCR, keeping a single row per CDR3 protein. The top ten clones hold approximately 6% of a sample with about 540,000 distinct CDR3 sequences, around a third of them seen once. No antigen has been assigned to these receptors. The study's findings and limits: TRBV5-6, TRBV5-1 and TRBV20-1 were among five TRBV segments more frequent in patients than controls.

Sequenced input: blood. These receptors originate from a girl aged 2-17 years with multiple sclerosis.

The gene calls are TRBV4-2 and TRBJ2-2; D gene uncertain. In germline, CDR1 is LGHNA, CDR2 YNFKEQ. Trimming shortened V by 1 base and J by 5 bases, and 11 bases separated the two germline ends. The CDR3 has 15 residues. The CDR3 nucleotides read TGTGCCAGCAGCCAAGGCACCCTGGGGACCGGGGAGCTGTTTTTT. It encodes CASSQGTLGTGELFF.

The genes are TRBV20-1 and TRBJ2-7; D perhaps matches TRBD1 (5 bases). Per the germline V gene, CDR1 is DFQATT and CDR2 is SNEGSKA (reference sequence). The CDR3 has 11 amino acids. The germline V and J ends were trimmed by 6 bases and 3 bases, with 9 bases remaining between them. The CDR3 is CSAADSYEQYV. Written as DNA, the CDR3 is TGCAGTGCCGCTGACAGCTACGAGCAGTACGTC.

The CDR3 loop reads CASSMGGQSYNEQFF. The CDR3, as DNA: TGTGCCAGTAGTATGGGGGGACAGAGCTACAATGAGCAGTTCTTC. This chain links TRBV19 with TRBJ2-1; D possibly corresponds to TRBD1 (7 bases). The ends were cut back, 3 bases at V and 3 bases at J, with 12 bases in the middle. Germline V gene data show CDR1 as LNHDA and CDR2 as SQIVND (reference sequence). The CDR3 contains 15 residues.

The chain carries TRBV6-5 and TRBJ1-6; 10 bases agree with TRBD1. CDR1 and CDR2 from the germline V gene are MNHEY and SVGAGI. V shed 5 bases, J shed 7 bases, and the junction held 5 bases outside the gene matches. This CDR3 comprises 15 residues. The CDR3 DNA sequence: TGTGCCAGCAGTAAGGACAGGGGGACAAATTCACCCCTCCACTTT. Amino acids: CASSKDRGTNSPLHF.

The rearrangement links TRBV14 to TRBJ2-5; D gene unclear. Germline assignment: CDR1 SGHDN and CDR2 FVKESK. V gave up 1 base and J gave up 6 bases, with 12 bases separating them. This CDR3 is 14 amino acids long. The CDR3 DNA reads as TGTGCCAGCAGCCAAGCACACTCGCCACAGACCCAGTACTTC. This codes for CASSQAHSPQTQYF. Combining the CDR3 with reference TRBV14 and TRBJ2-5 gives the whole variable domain EAGVTQFPSHSVIEKGQTVTLRCDPISGHDNLYWYRRVMGKEIKFLLHFVKESKQDESGMPNNRFLAERTGGTYSTLKVQPAELEDSGVYFCASSQAHSPQTQYFGPGTRLLVL.

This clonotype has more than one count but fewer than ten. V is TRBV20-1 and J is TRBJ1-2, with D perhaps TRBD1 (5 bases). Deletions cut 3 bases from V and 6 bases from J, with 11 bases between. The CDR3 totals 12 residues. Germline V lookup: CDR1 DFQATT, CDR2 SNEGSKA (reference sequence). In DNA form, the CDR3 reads TGCAGTGCTAGGTCAGCGGGGGATGGCTACACCTTC. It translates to CSARSAGDGYTF.

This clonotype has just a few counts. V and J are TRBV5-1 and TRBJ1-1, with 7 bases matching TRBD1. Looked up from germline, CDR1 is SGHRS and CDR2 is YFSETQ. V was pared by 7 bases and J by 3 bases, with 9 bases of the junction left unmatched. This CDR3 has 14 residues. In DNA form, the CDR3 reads TGCGCCAGCGGGACAGTGACAGCGGACACTGAAGCTTTCTTT. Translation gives CASGTVTADTEAFF.

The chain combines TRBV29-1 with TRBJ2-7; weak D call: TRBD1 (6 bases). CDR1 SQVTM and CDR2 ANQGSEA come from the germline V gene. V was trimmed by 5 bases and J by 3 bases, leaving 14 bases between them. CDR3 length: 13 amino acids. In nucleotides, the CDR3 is TGCAGCGTTTCGGACAGTCGGTTCTACGAGCAGTACTTC. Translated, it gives CSVSDSRFYEQYF.

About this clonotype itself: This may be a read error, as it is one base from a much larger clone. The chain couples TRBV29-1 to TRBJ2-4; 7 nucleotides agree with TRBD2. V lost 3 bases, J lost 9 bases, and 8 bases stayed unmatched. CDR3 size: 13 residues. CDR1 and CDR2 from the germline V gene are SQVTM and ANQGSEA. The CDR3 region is CSVDPGRGVIQYF. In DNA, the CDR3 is TGCAGCGTTGACCCGGGACGGGGGGTCATTCAGTACTTC.

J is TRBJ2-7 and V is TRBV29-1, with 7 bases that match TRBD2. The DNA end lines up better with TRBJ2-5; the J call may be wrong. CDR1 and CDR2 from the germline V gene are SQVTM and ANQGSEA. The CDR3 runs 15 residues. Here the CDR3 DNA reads TGCAGCGTTGAAGTGGGGGGGAGGAGCGGAGAGACCCAGTACTTC. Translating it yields CSVEVGGRSGETQYF.

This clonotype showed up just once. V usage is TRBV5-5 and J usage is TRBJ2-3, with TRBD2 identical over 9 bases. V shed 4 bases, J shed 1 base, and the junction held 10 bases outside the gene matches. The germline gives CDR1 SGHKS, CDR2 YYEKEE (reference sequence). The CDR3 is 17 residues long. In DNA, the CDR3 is TGTGCCAGCAGCGCAATAGCGGGGGCGGTGGGCACAGATACGCAGTATTTT. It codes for CASSAIAGAVGTDTQYF. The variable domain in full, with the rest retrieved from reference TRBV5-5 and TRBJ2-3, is DAGVTQSPTHLIKTRGQQVTLRCSPISGHKSVSWYQQVLGQGPQFIFQYYEKEERGRGNFPDRFSARQFPNYSSELNVNALLLGDSALYLCASSAIAGAVGTDTQYFGPGTRLTVL.

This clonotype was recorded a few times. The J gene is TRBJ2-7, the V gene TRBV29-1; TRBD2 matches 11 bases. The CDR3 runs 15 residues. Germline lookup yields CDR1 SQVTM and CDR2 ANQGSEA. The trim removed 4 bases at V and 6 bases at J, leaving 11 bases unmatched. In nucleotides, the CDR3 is TGCAGCGTTGGGGGGACTAGCGGTTCAGGCGGCGAGCAGTACTTC. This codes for CSVGGTSGSGGEQYF.

CDR3: CASSAGTAIYTDTQYF. CDR3 sequence (DNA): TGTGCCAGCAGTGCCGGGACCGCTATTTACACAGATACGCAGTATTTT. This chain uses TRBV27 with TRBJ2-3; perhaps D is TRBD1 or TRBD2 (5 bases each). V lost 5 bases, J lost 2 bases, and 17 bases lay in between. This CDR3 has 16 residues. Germline CDR1 is MNHEY and CDR2 is SMNVEV (reference sequence).

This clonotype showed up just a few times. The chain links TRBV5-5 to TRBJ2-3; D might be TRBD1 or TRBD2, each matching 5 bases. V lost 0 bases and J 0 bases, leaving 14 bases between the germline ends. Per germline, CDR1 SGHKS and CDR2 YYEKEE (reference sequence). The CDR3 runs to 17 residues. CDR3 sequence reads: CASSLALWGPSTDTQYF. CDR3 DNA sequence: TGTGCCAGCAGCTTGGCGCTTTGGGGACCGAGCACAGATACGCAGTATTTT.

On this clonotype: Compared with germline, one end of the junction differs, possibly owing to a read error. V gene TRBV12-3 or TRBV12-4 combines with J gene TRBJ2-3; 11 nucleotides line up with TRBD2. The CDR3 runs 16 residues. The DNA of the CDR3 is TGCGCCAGCAGTCCCTATAGCGGGGGGGCCGCAGATGCGCAGTATTTT. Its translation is CASSPYSGGAADAQYF.

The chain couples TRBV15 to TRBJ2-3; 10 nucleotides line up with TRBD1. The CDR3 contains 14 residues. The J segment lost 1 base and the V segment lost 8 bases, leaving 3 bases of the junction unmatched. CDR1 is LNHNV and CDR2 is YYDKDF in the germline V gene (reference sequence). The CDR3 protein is CATAGTGGTDTQYF. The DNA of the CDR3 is TGTGCCACCGCGGGGACAGGGGGCACAGATACGCAGTATTTT.

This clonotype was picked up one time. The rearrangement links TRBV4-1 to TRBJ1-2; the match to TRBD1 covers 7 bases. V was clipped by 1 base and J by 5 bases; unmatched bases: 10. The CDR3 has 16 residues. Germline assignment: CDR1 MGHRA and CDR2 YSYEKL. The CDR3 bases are TGCGCCAGCAGCCAAGTTTCCGGGACAGCCTCATATGGCTACACCTTC. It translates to CASSQVSGTASYGYTF.

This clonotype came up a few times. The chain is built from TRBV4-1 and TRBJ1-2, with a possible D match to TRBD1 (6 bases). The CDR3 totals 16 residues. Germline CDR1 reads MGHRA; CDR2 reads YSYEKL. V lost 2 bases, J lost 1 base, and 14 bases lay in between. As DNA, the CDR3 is TGCGCCAGCAGCCAAACTGGGCCAGGGGATAACTATGGCTACACCTTC. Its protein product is CASSQTGPGDNYGYTF.

The CDR3 DNA sequence: TGCAGCGTTGACGCGGGAAGGGGCATCGAGCAGTACTTC. Translating it yields CSVDAGRGIEQYF. The chain joins TRBV29-1 to TRBJ2-7; TRBD2 might be the D (6 bases). Germline CDR1 SQVTM, CDR2 ANQGSEA. The CDR3 covers 13 residues. Deletions cut 3 bases from V and 6 bases from J, with 15 bases between.

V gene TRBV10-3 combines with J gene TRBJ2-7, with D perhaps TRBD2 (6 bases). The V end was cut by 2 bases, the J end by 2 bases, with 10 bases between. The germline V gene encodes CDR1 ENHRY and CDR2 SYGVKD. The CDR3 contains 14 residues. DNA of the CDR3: TGTGCCATCAGTGAGCGGGGGATGACCTACGAGCAGTACTTC. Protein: CAISERGMTYEQYF.

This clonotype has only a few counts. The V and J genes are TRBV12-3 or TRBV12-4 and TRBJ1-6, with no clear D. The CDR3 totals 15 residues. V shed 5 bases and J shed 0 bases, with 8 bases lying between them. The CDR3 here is CASSPRGSYNSPLHF. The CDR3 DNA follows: TGTGCCAGCAGTCCCCGGGGCTCCTATAATTCACCCCTCCACTTT.

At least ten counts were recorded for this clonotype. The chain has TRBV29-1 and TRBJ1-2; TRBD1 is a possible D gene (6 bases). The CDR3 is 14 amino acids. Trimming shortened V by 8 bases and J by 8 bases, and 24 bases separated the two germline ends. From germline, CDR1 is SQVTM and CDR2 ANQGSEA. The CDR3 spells CSHRGAGRNEGYTF. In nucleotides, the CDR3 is TGCAGCCATCGGGGGGCAGGGCGTAATGAAGGCTACACCTTC.

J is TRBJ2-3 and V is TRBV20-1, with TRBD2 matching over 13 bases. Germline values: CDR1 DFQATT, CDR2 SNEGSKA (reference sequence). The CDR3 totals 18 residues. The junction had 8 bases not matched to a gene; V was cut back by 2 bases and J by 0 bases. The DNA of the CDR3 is TGCAGTGCTAGAAGAGGACTAGCGGGGGCTATTAGCACAGATACGCAGTATTTT. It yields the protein CSARRGLAGAISTDTQYF.

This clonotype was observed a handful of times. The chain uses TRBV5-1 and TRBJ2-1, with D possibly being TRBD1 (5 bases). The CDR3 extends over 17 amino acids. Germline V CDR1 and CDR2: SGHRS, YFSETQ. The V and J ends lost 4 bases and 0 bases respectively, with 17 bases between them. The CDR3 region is CASSLTGSISSYNEQFF. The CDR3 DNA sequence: TGCGCCAGCAGCCTTACAGGTTCGATTAGCTCCTACAATGAGCAGTTCTTC.

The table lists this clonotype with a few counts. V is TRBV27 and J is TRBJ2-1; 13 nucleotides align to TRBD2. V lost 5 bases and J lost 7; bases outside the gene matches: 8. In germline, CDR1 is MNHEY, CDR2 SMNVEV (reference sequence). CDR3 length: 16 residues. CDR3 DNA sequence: TGTGCCAGCAGTCCGAGACTAGCGGGGGGAACTAATGAGCAGTTCTTC. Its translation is CASSPRLAGGTNEQFF.

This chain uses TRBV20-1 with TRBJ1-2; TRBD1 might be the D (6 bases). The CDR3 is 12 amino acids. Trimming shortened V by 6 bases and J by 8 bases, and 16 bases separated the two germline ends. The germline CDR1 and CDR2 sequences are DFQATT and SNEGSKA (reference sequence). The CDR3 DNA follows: TGCAGTGCCGCTCGGGGGCAGGAGGGCTACACCTTC. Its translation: CSAARGQEGYTF.

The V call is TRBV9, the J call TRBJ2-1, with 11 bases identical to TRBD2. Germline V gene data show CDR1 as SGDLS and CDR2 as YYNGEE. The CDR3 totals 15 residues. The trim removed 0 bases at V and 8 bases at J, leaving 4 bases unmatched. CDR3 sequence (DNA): TGTGCCAGCAGCGTAGCTGGGACTAGCGGCTATGAGCAGTTCTTC. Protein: CASSVAGTSGYEQFF.

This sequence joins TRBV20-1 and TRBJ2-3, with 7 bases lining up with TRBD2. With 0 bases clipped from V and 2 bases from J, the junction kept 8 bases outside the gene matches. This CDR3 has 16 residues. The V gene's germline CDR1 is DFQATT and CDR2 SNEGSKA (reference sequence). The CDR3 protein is CSARDQASGLTDTQYF. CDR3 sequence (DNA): TGCAGTGCTAGAGATCAGGCTAGCGGTCTCACAGATACGCAGTATTTT.